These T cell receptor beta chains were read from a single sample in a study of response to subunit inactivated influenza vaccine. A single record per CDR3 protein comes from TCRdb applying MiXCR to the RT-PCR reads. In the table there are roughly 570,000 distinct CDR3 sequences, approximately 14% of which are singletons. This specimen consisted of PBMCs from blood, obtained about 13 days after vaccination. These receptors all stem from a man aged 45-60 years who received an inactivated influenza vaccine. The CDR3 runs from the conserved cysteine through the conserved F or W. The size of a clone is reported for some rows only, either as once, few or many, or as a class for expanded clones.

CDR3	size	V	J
CASSQLTSGRADTQYF	many	TRBV4-2	TRBJ2-3
CASSQGGTTSGEQFF	few	TRBV4-3	TRBJ2-1
CASRPGRQSYEQYF	NA	TRBV5-1	TRBJ2-7
CASSSDQASPQYF	NA	TRBV7-7	TRBJ2-7
CSVSGATSTDTQYF	once	TRBV20-1	TRBJ2-3
CASSENQGTTDTQYF	NA	TRBV6-1	TRBJ2-3
CASSPSSDTQYF	NA	TRBV18	TRBJ2-3
CAISELAGEGEQFF	NA	TRBV10-3	TRBJ2-1
CASSLTARSYDQYF	NA	TRBV7-8	TRBJ2-7
CASRDRITGELFF	NA	TRBV12-3/TRBV12-4	TRBJ2-2
CASSQDLFSAGPYNEQFF	few	TRBV4-1	TRBJ2-1
CSASGYSGGANEQFF	NA	TRBV20-1	TRBJ2-1
CASSSQGGGTEAFF	few	TRBV5-1	TRBJ1-1
CASSPAGTGSEQYF	NA	TRBV5-1	TRBJ2-7
CASSVGPQEDTQYF	few	TRBV9	TRBJ2-3
CASSQGLAGELGAGNEQFF	few	TRBV28	TRBJ2-1
CASSFGGGYNEQFF	few	TRBV7-9	TRBJ2-1
CASSLDRVRGEKLFF	few	TRBV12-3/TRBV12-4	TRBJ1-4
CSVRQGARYEQYF	many	TRBV29-1	TRBJ2-7
CSAQVWREDRNEQFF	few	TRBV29-1	TRBJ2-1
CASSLSAGTNEKLFF	many	TRBV11-2	TRBJ1-4
CASSPRARKDTQYF	NA	TRBV18	TRBJ2-3
CASRPKTANTEAFF	many	TRBV12-3/TRBV12-4	TRBJ1-1
CASSLTDRILTEAFF	NA	TRBV12-3/TRBV12-4	TRBJ1-1
CSVYIGSGNTEAFF	NA	TRBV29-1	TRBJ1-1
CASSAIAGGSYEQYF	NA	TRBV10-1	TRBJ2-7
CASSQDWEVSYGYTF	few	TRBV4-3	TRBJ1-2